This T cell receptor (beta chain) was recovered during a study of cytomegalovirus exposure and HLA in healthy donors. Donors were drawn from the approximately 110-subject validation cohort, separate from the roughly 610-subject first cohort. This clone was observed a handful of times. Germline V gene sequence: CDR1 SNHLY, CDR2 FYNNEI. This CDR3 is 15 amino acids long. V was trimmed by 6 bases and J by 0 bases, leaving 12 bases between them. Sequenced by immunoSEQ multiplex PCR; TCRdb stores in-frame clones only, minus some. The table has 150,000 to 200,000 clones, 84% seen once. The clonotype was recovered from a man aged 25-40 years in good health and CMV-seropositive. The chain links TRBV2 to TRBJ1-5; D possibly corresponds to TRBD1 (6 bases). Sequenced sample: PBMCs. CDR3 sequence reads: CASRPGHISNQPQHF. CDR3 DNA sequence: TGTGCCAGCAGACCGGGACATATTAGCAATCAGCCCCAGCATTTT. Using reference TRBV2 and TRBJ1-5 for the parts outside the CDR3, the full variable domain is EPEVTQTPSHQVTQMGQEVILRCVPISNHLYFYWYRQILGQKVEFLVSFYNNEISEKSEIFDDQFSVERPDGSNFTLKIRSTKLEDSAMYFCASRPGHISNQPQHFGDGTRLSIL.